This record covers a single T cell receptor beta chain. This sample is drawn from a study of blood T cell repertoires in COVID-19. Produced via immunoSEQ multiplex PCR; TCRdb's table is partial and in-frame only. The repertoire holds under 250,000 clones, with over 70% as singletons. V lost 8 bases and J lost 0, with 8 bases in between. The CDR3 is 12 residues long. Germline loops: CDR1 GTSNPN, CDR2 SVGIG (reference sequence). This chain uses TRBV30 with TRBJ2-4, with D unclear. The source of this sequence is a man aged 40-49 years with active or convalescent COVID-19. Sample: peripheral blood. CDR3 sequence: CAMKLAKNIQYF. CDR3 nucleotide sequence: TGTGCCATGAAACTAGCCAAAAACATTCAGTACTTC.